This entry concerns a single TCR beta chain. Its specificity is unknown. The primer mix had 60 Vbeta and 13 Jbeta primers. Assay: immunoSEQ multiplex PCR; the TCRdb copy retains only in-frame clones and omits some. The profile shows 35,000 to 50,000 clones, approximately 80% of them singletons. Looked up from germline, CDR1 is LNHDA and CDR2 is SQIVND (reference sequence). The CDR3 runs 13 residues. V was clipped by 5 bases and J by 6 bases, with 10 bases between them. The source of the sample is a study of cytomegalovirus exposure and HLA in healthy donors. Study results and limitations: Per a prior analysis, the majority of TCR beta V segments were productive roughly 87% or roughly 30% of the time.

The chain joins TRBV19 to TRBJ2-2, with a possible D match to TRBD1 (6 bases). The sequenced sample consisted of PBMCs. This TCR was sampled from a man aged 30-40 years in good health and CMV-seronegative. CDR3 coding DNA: TGTGCCAGTAGTGCTTACAGGGCCGGGGAGCTGTTTTTT. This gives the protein CASSAYRAGELFF.